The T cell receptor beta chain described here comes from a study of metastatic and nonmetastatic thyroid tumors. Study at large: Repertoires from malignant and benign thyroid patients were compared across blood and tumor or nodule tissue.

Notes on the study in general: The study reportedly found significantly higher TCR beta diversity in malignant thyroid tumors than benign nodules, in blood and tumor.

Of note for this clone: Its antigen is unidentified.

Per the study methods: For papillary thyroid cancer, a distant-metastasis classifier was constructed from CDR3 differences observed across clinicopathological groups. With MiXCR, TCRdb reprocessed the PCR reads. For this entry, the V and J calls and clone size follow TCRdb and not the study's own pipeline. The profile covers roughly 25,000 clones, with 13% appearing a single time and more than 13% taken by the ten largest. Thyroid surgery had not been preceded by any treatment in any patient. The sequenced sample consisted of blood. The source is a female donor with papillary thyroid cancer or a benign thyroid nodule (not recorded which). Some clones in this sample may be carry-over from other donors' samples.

In nucleotides, the CDR3 is TGCAGTGCTAGAGATCCCAGGGAAGGAAACACCATATATTTT. The encoded protein is CSARDPREGNTIYF. The V call is TRBV20-1, the J call TRBJ1-3; tentative D call: TRBD1 (5 bases). V lost 0 bases and J lost 4, with 10 bases in between. CDR3 size: 14 residues. Germline lookup yields CDR1 DFQATT and CDR2 SNEGSKA (reference sequence).